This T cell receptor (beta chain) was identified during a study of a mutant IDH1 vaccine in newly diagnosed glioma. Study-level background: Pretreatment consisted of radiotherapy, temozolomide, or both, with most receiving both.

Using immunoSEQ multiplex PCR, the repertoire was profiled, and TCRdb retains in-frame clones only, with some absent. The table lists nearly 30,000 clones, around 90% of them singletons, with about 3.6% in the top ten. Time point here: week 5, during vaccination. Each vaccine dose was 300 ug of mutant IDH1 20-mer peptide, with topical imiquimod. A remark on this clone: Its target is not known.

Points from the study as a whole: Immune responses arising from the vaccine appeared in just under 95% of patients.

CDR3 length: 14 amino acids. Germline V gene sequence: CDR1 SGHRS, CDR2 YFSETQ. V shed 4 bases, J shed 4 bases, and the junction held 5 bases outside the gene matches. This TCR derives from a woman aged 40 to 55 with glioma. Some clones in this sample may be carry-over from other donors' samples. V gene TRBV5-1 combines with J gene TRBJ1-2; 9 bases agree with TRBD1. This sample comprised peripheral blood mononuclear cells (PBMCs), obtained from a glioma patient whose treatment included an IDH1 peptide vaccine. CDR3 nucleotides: TGCGCCAGCAGCCTCGGACAGGGGCTCTATGGCTACACCTTC. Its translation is CASSLGQGLYGYTF. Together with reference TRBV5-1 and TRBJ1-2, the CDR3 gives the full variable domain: KAGVTQTPRYLIKTRGQQVTLSCSPISGHRSVSWYQQTPGQGLQFLFEYFSETQRNKGNFPGRFSGRQFSNSRSEMNVSTLELGDSALYLCASSLGQGLYGYTFGSGTRLTVV.